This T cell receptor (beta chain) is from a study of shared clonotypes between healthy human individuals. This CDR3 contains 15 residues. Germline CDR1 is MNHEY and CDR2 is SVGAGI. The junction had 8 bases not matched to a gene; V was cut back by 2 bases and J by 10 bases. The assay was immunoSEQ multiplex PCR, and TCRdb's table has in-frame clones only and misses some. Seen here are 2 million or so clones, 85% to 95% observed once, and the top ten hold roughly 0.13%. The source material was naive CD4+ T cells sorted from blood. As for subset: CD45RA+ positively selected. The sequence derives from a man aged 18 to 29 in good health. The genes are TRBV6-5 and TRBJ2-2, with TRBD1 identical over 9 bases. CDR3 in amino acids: CASSYGTGIGKELFF. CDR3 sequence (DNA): TGTGCCAGCAGTTACGGGACAGGGATTGGAAAGGAGCTGTTTTTT.